The 16 T cell receptor beta chains below were found in one sample sequenced in a study of T cell clonality in common variable immunodeficiency. Points from the study as a whole: Reportedly, TCR beta sequences from common variable immunodeficiency showed fewer deletions and N-nucleotide insertions.

Their cognate antigens are unknown. The data were produced by immunoSEQ multiplex PCR, yet TCRdb's version contains in-frame clones alone and is incomplete. This sample carries roughly 32,000 clones, none of them present only once. What was sequenced was peripheral blood mononuclear cells. These receptors were collected from a human donor with common variable immunodeficiency.

Comments on this clone: The read terminates 3 residues ahead of where the CDR3 ends, so the germline J gene completes it. The V and J genes are TRBV18 and TRBJ1-5; 9 bases are shared with TRBD1. After removal of 6 bases from V and 4 bases from J, the junction contained 10 bases not matched to a gene. CDR1 and CDR2 from the germline V gene are KGHSH and LQKENI. This CDR3 has 16 residues. This CDR3 is CASSPPGQGTNQPQHF. The sequenced CDR3 bases are TGTGCCAGCTCTCCTCCGGGACAGGGAACTAATCAGCCC.

This clone was seen a handful of times. The CDR3 end falls 3 residues outside the read, so it is completed with the germline J gene. The genes are TRBV7-2 and TRBJ2-5, with 7 bases matching TRBD2. V lost 4 bases to trimming and J lost 0 bases; unmatched junction nucleotides: 5. CDR1 is SGHTA and CDR2 is FQGNSA in the germline V gene. This CDR3 is 15 amino acids long. The CDR3 here is CASSSSGKYQETQYF. CDR3 DNA, as far as it was read: TGTGCCAGCAGCTCCAGCGGGAAGTACCAAGAGACC.

There are many counts of this clone. The CDR3 extends 3 residues past the end of the read, so its final part is completed from the germline J gene. V is TRBV20-1 and J is TRBJ1-2, with D unclear. The CDR3 length is 15 residues. V was trimmed by 0 bases and J by 4 bases, leaving 15 bases between them. Germline assignment: CDR1 DFQATT and CDR2 SNEGSKA (reference sequence). CDR3 DNA, as far as it was read: TGCAGTGCTAGAGACAGACTTCGCGATGCCTATGGC. Protein: CSARDRLRDAYG. The entire CDR3 reads CSARDRLRDAYGYTF.

This clone was detected many times. CDR3 loop: CAISEPTVHTYEQYF. Partial CDR3 DNA: TGTGCCATCAGTGAGCCGACAGTTCATACCTACGAG. The chain couples TRBV10-3 to TRBJ2-7; maybe TRBD1 (5 bases). The CDR3 end is not reached by the read, which stops 3 residues before it; the germline J gene fills it in. Trimming shortened V by 2 bases and J by 2 bases, and 13 bases separated the two germline ends. Germline V CDR1 and CDR2: ENHRY, SYGVKD. CDR3 length equals 15 residues.

This clone turned up a few times. The junction shows a germline mismatch at one end, possibly a read error. The CDR3 is cut off 3 residues early in the read; its end comes from the germline J gene. The chain links TRBV5-1 to TRBJ2-3; 9 nucleotides align to TRBD2. The CDR3 covers 15 residues. CDR1 is SGHRS, CDR2 YFSETQ, per germline. CDR3: CASSFLAGRTNTQYF. CDR3 DNA, as far as it was read: TGCGCCAGCAGCTTCCTAGCGGGGCGCACAAATACG.

This clone showed up just a few times. The sequenced fragment ends 3 residues before the CDR3 boundary, so the rest is inferred from the germline J gene. The rearrangement links TRBV7-7 to TRBJ2-2, with 9 bases fitting TRBD2. The CDR3 has 15 amino acids. The trim removed 6 bases at V and 7 bases at J, leaving 9 bases unmatched. In germline, CDR1 is SSHAT, CDR2 FNYEAQ (reference sequence). Partial CDR3 DNA: TGTGCCAGCAGTCTAGGACTAGCGTCTGGCGGGGAG. This codes for CASSLGLASGGE. The entire CDR3 reads CASSLGLASGGELFF.

On this clone: The CDR3 goes on 3 residues after the read ends, and that part is filled in from the germline J gene. The V gene is TRBV7-9, the J gene TRBJ2-2; 9 bases agree with TRBD2. The V and J ends lost 8 bases and 4 bases, in that order; junction bases with no gene match: 5. This CDR3 is built from 14 residues. Germline V gives CDR1 SEHNR, CDR2 FQNEAQ (reference sequence). The covered CDR3 bases are TGTGCCAGCTCCCGACTAGCGGCCACCGGGGAG. This gives the protein CASSRLAATGE. In full, the CDR3 reads CASSRLAATGELFF.

This clone was seen at least ten times. The read ends 3 residues shy of where the CDR3 ends; the end is completed using the germline J gene. Different DNA sequences within this sample yield the same CDR3. The rearrangement links TRBV6-2 or TRBV6-3 to TRBJ1-1; D possibly corresponds to TRBD1 (5 bases). In germline, CDR1 is MNHEY, CDR2 SVGEGT. Trimming shortened V by 7 bases and J by 4 bases, and 7 bases separated the two germline ends. CDR3 length: 11 residues. The CDR3 bases that were read are TGTGCCAGCACCCAGGGCACTGAA. Translation: CASTQGTE. The whole CDR3 region reads CASTQGTEAFF.

This clone has ten or more counts. Sequencing ends 3 residues short of the CDR3 end; the germline J gene provides the rest. The chain recombines TRBV29-1 with TRBJ1-1; weak D call: TRBD1 (6 bases). The germline gives CDR1 SQVTM, CDR2 ANQGSEA. This CDR3 comprises 12 residues. The covered CDR3 bases are TGCAGCATAACGGACAGAACGTTCGTG. Translating gives CSITDRTFV. The whole CDR3 sequence is CSITDRTFVAFF. Using reference TRBV29-1 and TRBJ1-1 for the parts outside the CDR3, the full variable domain is SAVISQKPSRDICQRGTSLTIQCQVDSQVTMMFWYRQQPGQSLTLIATANQGSEATYESGFVIDKFPISRPNLTFSTLTVSNMSPEDSSIYLCSITDRTFVAFFGQGTRLTVV.

This clone was recorded many times. With the read ending 3 residues before the CDR3 end, the germline J gene is used to fill in that end. The V and J genes are TRBV5-4 and TRBJ2-3; D is possibly TRBD1 (5 bases). Trimming stripped 2 bases from V and 3 bases from J, with 10 bases between. The CDR3 totals 14 residues. Germline V lookup: CDR1 SGHNT, CDR2 YYREEE (reference sequence). The sequenced CDR3 bases are TGTGCCAGCAGCTTTTTAGGGGCTACAGATACG. Protein sequence: CASSFLGATDT. The full CDR3 protein reads CASSFLGATDTQYF.

A word on this clone: The CDR3 extends 3 residues past the end of the read, so its final part is completed from the germline J gene. The chain carries TRBV18 and TRBJ1-1; the match to TRBD1 covers 8 bases. The CDR3 contains 14 residues. V shed 1 base, J shed 5 bases, and the junction held 3 bases outside the gene matches. Germline CDR1 KGHSH, CDR2 LQKENI. The chain's CDR3 is CASSPLQGGTEAFF. Incomplete CDR3 DNA: TGTGCCAGCTCACCACTACAGGGGGGAACTGAA.

This clone was recorded many times. The CDR3 goes on 3 residues after the read ends, and that part is filled in from the germline J gene. The rearrangement joins TRBV6-1 to TRBJ1-4, with TRBD1 matching 7 bases. The CDR3 has 15 residues. CDR1 and CDR2 (germline): MNHNS, SASEGT. The V segment lost 4 bases and the J segment 2 bases; nucleotides outside the gene matches: 4. Incomplete CDR3 DNA: TGTGCCAGCAGTGCAAAGACAGGGACTAATGAAAAA. Amino acids: CASSAKTGTNEK. The CDR3 in its entirety is CASSAKTGTNEKLFF.

In this sample, this clone turned up a few times. The CDR3 extends 3 residues past the end of the read, so its final part is completed from the germline J gene. The rearrangement uses TRBV11-2 and TRBJ1-1; D gene ambiguous. Between the trimmed V and J ends, which lost 5 bases and 5 bases, there was a span of 18 bases. Per the germline V gene, CDR1 is SGHAT and CDR2 is FQNNGV. The CDR3 has 15 amino acids. CDR3 residues: CASSAPGSGRTEAFF. CDR3 bases read: TGTGCCAGCAGCGCCCCGGGGAGCGGAAGGACTGAA.

This clone has just a few counts. With the read ending 3 residues before the CDR3 end, the germline J gene is used to fill in that end. V is TRBV20-1 and J is TRBJ2-3; 7 bases align to TRBD2. The CDR3 is 15 amino acids. V trimming: 0 bases; J trimming: 8 bases; junction bases outside the gene matches: 11. Germline CDR1 is DFQATT and CDR2 is SNEGSKA (reference sequence). CDR3 DNA, as far as it was read: TGCAGTGCTAGAGATAGGGAGACTAGCTGGGTTACG. Encoded protein: CSARDRETSWVT. The whole CDR3 is CSARDRETSWVTQYF.

As to this clone: The DNA ends 3 residues before the CDR3 does, and the rest of the CDR3 is filled in from the germline J gene. The chain links TRBV6-2 or TRBV6-3 to TRBJ2-7; 9 bases match TRBD1. CDR3 length: 15 amino acids. V dropped 0 bases and J dropped 6; count of bases not matched to a gene: 6. CDR1 is MNHEY and CDR2 is SVGEGT in the germline V gene. CDR3 in amino acids: CASSYSGTGHREQYF. The sequenced CDR3 bases are TGTGCCAGCAGTTACTCGGGGACAGGGCATCGCGAG.

Comments on this clone: From the germline J gene comes the end of the CDR3, since the read stops 3 residues before it. This rearrangement joins TRBV5-8 to TRBJ1-1; 7 bases are shared with TRBD1. The CDR3 length is 15 residues. Germline-derived CDR1 and CDR2 are SGHTS and YDEGEE. J gave up 5 bases and V 4 bases, and 11 bases lay outside the gene matches. CDR3 residues: CASSRYAGGGTEAFF. CDR3 DNA (partial): TGTGCCAGCAGCCGATACGCAGGGGGAGGAACTGAA.